A single sample gave rise to the 24 T cell receptor beta chains below, sequenced in a study of cytomegalovirus exposure and HLA in healthy donors (dated 2017 in TCRdb). The protocol used for the library was the immunoSEQ multiplex PCR assay. For the multiplex PCR, a mixture combining 60 forward primers for TCR Vbeta segments and 13 reverse primers for TCR Jbeta segments was used. The source is immuneACCESS, and TCRdb retained only in-frame sequences with V and J called. Part of the clones is not carried over; for the studies checked, unresolved V genes explain less than half of this, and the remainder is unexplained. The sample's clone listing holds tens of thousands of clones. The ten top clones hold roughly 3.3% of the sample. Sample: PBMCs. All receptors come from a woman in her twenties or thirties in good health and CMV-seropositive.

The rearrangement joins TRBV5-1 to TRBJ1-1; 8 bases agree with TRBD1. With V trimmed by 5 bases and J by 1 base, 4 bases remained unmatched. Per germline, CDR1 SGHRS and CDR2 YFSETQ. This CDR3 is 14 amino acids long. CDR3 protein: CASSTTGANTEAFF. CDR3 in DNA: TGCGCCAGCAGTACGACAGGGGCGAACACTGAAGCTTTCTTT.

This sequence joins TRBV28 and TRBJ1-2; TRBD1 might be the D (6 bases). This CDR3 has 17 amino acids. Germline-derived CDR1 and CDR2 are MDHEN and SYDVKM. With 5 bases removed from V and 4 bases from J, the gap between germline ends came to 23 bases. CDR3 coding DNA: TGTGCCAGCAGTCAACCCCGGGACACCGTATGGGGCTATGGCTACACCTTC. Its protein is CASSQPRDTVWGYGYTF.

The CDR3 DNA reads as TGTGCCAGCAGTTTTTACTCGGGACAGCCCCAGCATTTT. Residues: CASSFYSGQPQHF. The chain recombines TRBV28 with TRBJ1-5; D gene ambiguous. Trimming stripped 3 bases from V and 7 bases from J, with 10 bases between. The CDR3 totals 13 residues. Germline V CDR1 and CDR2: MDHEN, SYDVKM.

This chain connects TRBV29-1 to TRBJ2-5; 7 nucleotides match TRBD1. There are 16 residues in the CDR3. Per germline, CDR1 SQVTM and CDR2 ANQGSEA. V was clipped by 4 bases and J by 3 bases; unmatched bases: 14. The DNA for the CDR3 is TGCAGCGTTGCTGGGTTAGGGGGCAAGGAAGAAGAGACCCAGTACTTC. Amino acid sequence: CSVAGLGGKEEETQYF.

The chain uses TRBV7-8 and TRBJ2-7, with 7 positions matching TRBD2. CDR1 and CDR2 (germline): SGHVS, FQNEAQ. CDR3 length equals 15 residues. The V segment lost 2 bases and the J segment 0 bases; nucleotides outside the gene matches: 4. CDR3 amino acids: CASSLLGGSSYEQYF. The CDR3 DNA is TGTGCCAGCAGCTTATTAGGCGGGAGCTCCTACGAGCAGTACTTC.

The chain carries TRBV27 and TRBJ2-7; D might be TRBD2 (6 bases). Trimming took 6 bases from V and 0 from J, leaving 15 bases between them. The CDR3 has 15 amino acids. Germline loops: CDR1 MNHEY, CDR2 SMNVEV (reference sequence). The CDR3 loop reads CASSLRRASSYEQYF. CDR3 DNA sequence: TGTGCCAGCAGCCTACGGAGGGCGAGCTCCTACGAGCAGTACTTC.

This chain connects TRBV30 to TRBJ1-6; D gene ambiguous. CDR3 size: 16 residues. Germline V CDR1 and CDR2: GTSNPN, SVGIG (reference sequence). Trimming left V 0 bases short and J 3 bases short, with 12 bases between. The CDR3 here is CAWSVQQALYNSPLHF. CDR3 nucleotide sequence: TGTGCCTGGAGTGTACAGCAGGCTCTCTATAATTCACCCCTCCACTTT.

The chain couples TRBV28 to TRBJ1-1; D unresolved. Between the trimmed V and J ends, which lost 6 bases and 5 bases, there was a span of 7 bases. Germline V gene sequence: CDR1 MDHEN, CDR2 SYDVKM. The CDR3 spans 11 residues. The CDR3 sequence is CASSGGTEAFF. The CDR3 DNA reads as TGTGCCAGCAGCGGAGGGACTGAAGCTTTCTTT.

V is TRBV2 and J is TRBJ2-7, with a tentative D call TRBD1 (7 bases). This CDR3 is 13 amino acids long. Germline V CDR1 and CDR2: SNHLY, FYNNEI. V was pared by 8 bases and J by 6 bases, with 17 bases between. The DNA of the CDR3 is TGTGCCAGCGCCAGTCAGGGGGGTCTCGAGCAGTACTTC. This translates into CASASQGGLEQYF. Full variable domain (outside the CDR3, taken from reference TRBV2 and TRBJ2-7): EPEVTQTPSHQVTQMGQEVILRCVPISNHLYFYWYRQILGQKVEFLVSFYNNEISEKSEIFDDQFSVERPDGSNFTLKIRSTKLEDSAMYFCASASQGGLEQYFGPGTRLTVT.

The chain's CDR3 is CASGLGQGSYNSPLHF. CDR3 bases: TGTGCTAGTGGTTTGGGACAGGGCTCCTATAATTCACCCCTCCACTTT. The chain has TRBV12-5 and TRBJ1-6, with 7 bases fitting TRBD1. The CDR3 extends over 16 amino acids. The V gene's germline CDR1 is LGHNT and CDR2 FRNRAP. V dropped 1 base and J dropped 0; count of bases not matched to a gene: 0.

The chain employs TRBV4-1 and TRBJ2-1; D is perhaps TRBD2 (7 bases). V was trimmed by 7 bases and J by 10 bases, leaving 20 bases between them. This CDR3 has 14 residues. The germline gives CDR1 MGHRA, CDR2 YSYEKL. CDR3 bases: TGCGCCAGCACTGCTTGGGGGGGGGCCCAGGAGCAGTTCTTC. It is translated as CASTAWGGAQEQFF.

The chain couples TRBV10-2 to TRBJ2-3; 10 nucleotides line up with TRBD2. Germline values: CDR1 WSHSY, CDR2 SAAADI. V lost 6 bases to trimming and J lost 1 base; unmatched junction nucleotides: 4. This CDR3 is built from 15 residues. The CDR3 loop is CASRALAGGTDTQYF. DNA for the CDR3: TGCGCCAGCAGAGCGCTAGCGGGGGGCACAGATACGCAGTATTTT.

This chain links TRBV11-3 with TRBJ2-5; tentative D call: TRBD2 (6 bases). The ends were cut back, 5 bases at V and 4 bases at J, with 23 bases in the middle. This CDR3 is 17 amino acids long. From germline, CDR1 is SGHNT and CDR2 YENEEA. CDR3 sequence: CASSPRAWSRGAETQYF. The CDR3 DNA is TGTGCCAGCAGCCCTAGGGCTTGGTCCCGCGGGGCAGAGACCCAGTACTTC.

V and J are TRBV7-9 and TRBJ2-5; D is ambiguous. The germline CDR1 and CDR2 sequences are SEHNR and FQNEAQ (reference sequence). Trimming pared 2 bases from V and 2 bases from J, leaving 12 bases between. The CDR3 extends over 15 amino acids. This chain's CDR3 is CASSLPVAGQETQYF. The CDR3 DNA is TGTGCCAGCAGCTTACCGGTAGCCGGACAAGAGACCCAGTACTTC. Together with reference TRBV7-9 and TRBJ2-5, the CDR3 gives the full variable domain: DTGVSQNPRHKITKRGQNVTFRCDPISEHNRLYWYRQTLGQGPEFLTYFQNEAQLEKSRLLSDRFSAERPKGSFSTLEIQRTEQGDSAMYLCASSLPVAGQETQYFGPGTRLLVL.

The V and J genes are TRBV15 and TRBJ1-2, with 7 nucleotides matching TRBD1. After removal of 0 bases from V and 11 bases from J, the junction contained 6 bases not matched to a gene. There are 13 residues in the CDR3. CDR1 is LNHNV and CDR2 is YYDKDF in the germline V gene (reference sequence). In DNA form, the CDR3 reads TGTGCCACCAGCAGAGATCGAGGGGGACAGTACACCTTC. Translating gives CATSRDRGGQYTF.

The V and J genes are TRBV7-2 and TRBJ2-5; D uncertain. Germline V gives CDR1 SGHTA, CDR2 FQGNSA. The CDR3 has 14 residues. V was cut by 8 bases and J by 4 bases, with 17 bases left in between. Here the CDR3 DNA reads TGTGCCAGCGCAGTTATCGGGTCGGGAGAGACCCAGTACTTC. It translates to CASAVIGSGETQYF.

The V and J genes are TRBV7-9 and TRBJ1-2; the D gene is possibly TRBD1 (6 bases). The CDR3 has 15 amino acids. Trimming took 5 bases from V and 6 from J, leaving 19 bases between them. CDR1 is SEHNR and CDR2 is FQNEAQ in the germline V gene (reference sequence). The CDR3 is CASSPSFTGIDGYTF. In nucleotides, the CDR3 is TGTGCCAGCAGCCCGTCCTTTACAGGGATCGATGGCTACACCTTC.

V usage is TRBV7-2 and J usage is TRBJ2-7, with 8 bases matching TRBD1. This CDR3 has 13 amino acids. The ends lost 5 bases at V and 3 bases at J; junction bases unmatched: 3. Per germline, CDR1 SGHTA and CDR2 FQGNSA. CDR3 loop: CASSLGQVYEQYF. In nucleotides, the CDR3 is TGTGCCAGCAGCCTGGGACAGGTCTACGAGCAGTACTTC.

The chain employs TRBV5-1 and TRBJ2-7; TRBD2 agrees at 9 bases. This CDR3 comprises 14 residues. CDR1 and CDR2 (germline): SGHRS, YFSETQ. Germline trimming cut 8 bases from V and 2 bases from J; bases unmatched to any gene: 8. This CDR3 reads CASRLAAKPYEQYF. The CDR3 DNA follows: TGCGCCAGTCGACTAGCGGCGAAGCCCTACGAGCAGTACTTC.

The chain links TRBV28 to TRBJ1-4, with unresolved D. The CDR3 extends over 15 amino acids. Looked up from germline, CDR1 is MDHEN and CDR2 is SYDVKM. Trimming shortened V by 2 bases and J by 6 bases, and 13 bases separated the two germline ends. CDR3 sequence (DNA): TGTGCCAGCAGTTTAGCCGGGGATGGCGATGAAAAACTGTTTTTT. Translating gives CASSLAGDGDEKLFF.

The rearrangement joins TRBV4-2 to TRBJ2-1; 8 bases are a match to TRBD2. This CDR3 comprises 16 residues. CDR1 is LGHNA and CDR2 is YNFKEQ in the germline V gene. The junction had 9 bases not matched to a gene; V was cut back by 1 base and J by 7 bases. The CDR3 nucleotides read TGTGCCAGCAGCCAAGGCGCGGGGGGAGGGTTTAATGAGCAGTTCTTC. This gives the protein CASSQGAGGGFNEQFF.

This chain joins TRBV29-1 and TRBJ1-4, with 9 nucleotides matching TRBD1. J was trimmed by 5 bases and V by 7 bases; bases with no gene match: 5. Germline-derived CDR1 and CDR2 are SQVTM and ANQGSEA. The CDR3 spans 13 residues. This CDR3 is CSAAGQGNEKLFF. As DNA, the CDR3 is TGCAGCGCTGCGGGACAGGGAAATGAAAAACTGTTTTTT.

The chain has TRBV10-3 and TRBJ2-3; TRBD2 might be the D (6 bases). Trimming took 7 bases from V and 5 from J, leaving 19 bases between them. CDR3 length: 15 residues. Looked up from germline, CDR1 is ENHRY and CDR2 is SYGVKD. The CDR3 bases are TGTGCCATCATGGGGGAGGAGGGGATCCTAGATACGCAGTATTTT. Translation: CAIMGEEGILDTQYF.

V usage is TRBV4-2 and J usage is TRBJ2-7; 8 positions agree with TRBD2. Per the germline V gene, CDR1 is LGHNA and CDR2 is YNFKEQ. The V segment lost 0 bases and the J segment 3 bases; nucleotides outside the gene matches: 10. The length of the CDR3 is 17 residues. CDR3 amino acids: CASSQDREGSDFYEQYF. The CDR3 bases are TGTGCCAGCAGCCAAGATCGGGAGGGAAGTGATTTCTACGAGCAGTACTTC.